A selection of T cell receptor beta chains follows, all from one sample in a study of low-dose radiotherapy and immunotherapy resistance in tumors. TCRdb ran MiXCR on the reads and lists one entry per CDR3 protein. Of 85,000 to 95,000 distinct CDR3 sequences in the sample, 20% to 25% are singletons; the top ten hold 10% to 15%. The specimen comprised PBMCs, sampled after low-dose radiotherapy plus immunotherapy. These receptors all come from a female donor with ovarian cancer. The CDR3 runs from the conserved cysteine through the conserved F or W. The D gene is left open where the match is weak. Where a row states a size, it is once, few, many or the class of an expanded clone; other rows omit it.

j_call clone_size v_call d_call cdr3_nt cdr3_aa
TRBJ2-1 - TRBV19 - TGTGCCAGTACCCAAGGCGGGGGCCCAGGATACAATGAGCAGTTCTTC CASTQGGGPGYNEQFF
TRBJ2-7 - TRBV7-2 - TGTGCCAGCAGTACGGGACTTCCTCGGCGGGAGCAGTACTTC CASSTGLPRREQYF
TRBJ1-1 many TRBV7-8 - TGTGCCAGCAGCTTAGCGAATGCAGGGCCTACTGAAGCTTTCTTT CASSLANAGPTEAFF
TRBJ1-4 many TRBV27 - TGTGCCAGCAGTTTCCAGTCGCCCGGGACCGGATCTAATGAAAAACTGTTTTTT CASSFQSPGTGSNEKLFF
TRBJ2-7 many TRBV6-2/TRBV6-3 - TGTGCCAGCAGGAGCTCCTACGAGCAGTACTTC CASRSSYEQYF
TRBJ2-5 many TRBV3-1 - TGTGCCAGCAGCCCCCCGGGAGCGGCCCAAGAGACCCAGTACTTC CASSPPGAAQETQYF
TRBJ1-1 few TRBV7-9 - TGTGCCAGCACCGGGGGACTGGAAGCTTTCTTT CASTGGLEAFF
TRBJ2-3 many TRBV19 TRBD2 TGTGCCAGTAGTCGTCCGACTAGCGGGTACACAGATACGCAGTATTTT CASSRPTSGYTDTQYF
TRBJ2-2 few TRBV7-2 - - CASSTRTGIVTGELFFF
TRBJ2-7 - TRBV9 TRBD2 TGTGCCAGCAGCGCCGCCCCGGGACTAGCGGGGGAATCCTACGAGCAGTACTTC CASSAAPGLAGESYEQYF
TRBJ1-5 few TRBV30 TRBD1 TGTGCCTGGAGTGTACACCTGTCAGGGGGCTTGAATCAGCCCCAGCATTTT CAWSVHLSGGLNQPQHF
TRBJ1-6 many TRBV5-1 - TGCGCCAGCAGCTTGGAAGCAGGGAATTCACCCCTCCACTTT CASSLEAGNSPLHF
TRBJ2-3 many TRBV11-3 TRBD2 TGTGCCAGCAGCTTCTCGGCGGGAGGGGCAGATACGCAGTATTTT CASSFSAGGADTQYF
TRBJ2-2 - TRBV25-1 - TGTGCCAGCAGCGCCGGACGGTCGAACACCGGGGAGCTGTTTTTT CASSAGRSNTGELFF
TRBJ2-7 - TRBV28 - TGTGCCAGCAGCCCGTTCGGAGCCCTCTCCTACGAGCAGTACTTC CASSPFGALSYEQYF
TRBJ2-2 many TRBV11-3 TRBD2 TGTGCCAGCAGCTTTAGCGCTAGCGGGAGGGTCACCGGGGAGCTGTTTTTT CASSFSASGRVTGELFF
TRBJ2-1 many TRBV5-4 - TGTGCCAGCAGTCGCTCGAGCGGGCCCAATGAGCAGTTCTTC CASSRSSGPNEQFF
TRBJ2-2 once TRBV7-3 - TGTGCCAGCAGCGTTAATAGCGGGGAGCTGTTTTTT CASSVNSGELFF
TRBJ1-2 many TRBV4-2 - TGTGCCAGCAGCCAAGCTGGACGGTCTGGGGGTGGTGGCTACACCTTC CASSQAGRSGGGGYTF
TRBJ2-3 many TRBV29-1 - TGCAGCGCTATGAGGGGGGCCCAGAGCACAGATACGCAGTATTTT CSAMRGAQSTDTQYF
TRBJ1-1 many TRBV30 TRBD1 TGTGCCTGGAGCACTAGTCCCGGGACAGGGACTGAAGCTTTCTTT CAWSTSPGTGTEAFF
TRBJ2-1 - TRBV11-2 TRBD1 TGTGCCAGCAGCCCAAACAGGGGGCGCATTCCTGAGCAGTTCTTC CASSPNRGRIPEQFF
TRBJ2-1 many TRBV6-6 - TGTGCCAGCAGCCCTACCAGCAATGAGCAGTTCTTC CASSPTSNEQFF
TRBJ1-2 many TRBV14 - TGTGCCAGCAGCCGACCGGGCGCCCTTAATTATGGCTACACCTTC CASSRPGALNYGYTF
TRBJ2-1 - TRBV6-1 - TGTGCCACGACCGGGACAGGGACTAGTACGGGGGGTGAGCAGTTCTTC CATTGTGTSTGGEQFF
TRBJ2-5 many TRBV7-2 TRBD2 TGTGCCAGCAGCGTGGGACTAGCGGAGACCCATTACTTC CASSVGLAETHYF
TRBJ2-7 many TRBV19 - TGTGCCAGTAGTATCCAAGGCTACGAGCAGTACTTC CASSIQGYEQYF
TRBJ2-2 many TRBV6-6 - TGTGCCAGCAGTTACGTTGGCGGGGTAGGGACCGGGGAGCTGTTTTTT CASSYVGGVGTGELFF
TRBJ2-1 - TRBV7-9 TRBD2 TGTGCCAGCAGTCCCCGAGGACCGCCTAGCGGTGAGCAGTTCTTC CASSPRGPPSGEQFF
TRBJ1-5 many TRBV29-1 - TGCAGCGTGGCTAACGGGTACGGAAGCAATCAGCCCCAGCATTTT CSVANGYGSNQPQHF
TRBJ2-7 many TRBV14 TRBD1 TGTGCCAGCAGCCAAGGGCGCGGGACAGGGAAGGTGTGGGATTCCTACGAGCAGTACTTC CASSQGRGTGKVWDSYEQYF
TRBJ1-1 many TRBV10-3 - TGTGCCATCAGTGAACGGGACGGCAGTTTAATTGAAGCTTTCTTT CAISERDGSLIEAFF
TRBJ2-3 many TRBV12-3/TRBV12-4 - TGTGCCAGCACCGTACGGGGGGCTAGCACAGATACGCAGTATTTT CASTVRGASTDTQYF
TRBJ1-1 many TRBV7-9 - TGTGCCAGCAGCTTAGATTTTGGAGCCATGAACACTGAAGCTTTCTTT CASSLDFGAMNTEAFF
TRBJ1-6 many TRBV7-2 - TGTGCCAGCAGCTTCGGATTCGGGTATAATTCACCCCTCCACTTT CASSFGFGYNSPLHF
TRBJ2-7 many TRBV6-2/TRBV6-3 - TGTGCCAGCAGTTCCCAACAACCACGACCCTACGAGCAGTACTTC CASSSQQPRPYEQYF